This T cell receptor beta chain was recorded in a study of cytomegalovirus exposure and HLA in healthy donors. Notes on the study in general: The authors later found TCR association rates varying by HLA locus, with DRB1 most and HLA-C fewest. Analysis was performed later, and it showed HLA-associated TCR beta chains to be more clonally expanded than equally common others.

Vbeta (60) and Jbeta (13) primers were used in the PCR. The repertoire was sequenced with immunoSEQ multiplex PCR; TCRdb's copy has only in-frame clones and lacks some. The sample table sets out about 92,000 clones. The CDR3 totals 16 residues. The V end lost 1 base, the J end lost 6 bases, and 18 bases lay between the germline ends. The V gene's germline CDR1 is MNHNS and CDR2 SASEGT. About this clone: The antigen remains unidentified.

V and J are TRBV6-1 and TRBJ1-2, with D possibly TRBD1 on 6 matching bases. The TCR was taken from a man aged 50 or older in good health and CMV-seropositive. What was sequenced was PBMCs. CDR3 in amino acids: CASSEEVRGAWNGYTF. CDR3 in DNA: TGTGCCAGCAGTGAAGAAGTCAGGGGCGCGTGGAATGGCTACACCTTC.